This is a list of T cell receptor beta chains from one sample in a study of blood T cell repertoires in COVID-19. Only in-frame clones appear in the TCRdb table, and some are missing; sequencing was by immunoSEQ multiplex PCR. The sample yields about 160,000 clones, 70% to 85% seen once. Sequenced sample: peripheral blood. These receptors all come from a woman at least 80 years old with acute or convalescent COVID-19. Each CDR3 is given with its conserved first and last residue. D genes are given only for firm matches. The size entry is marked missing in some rows and otherwise reads once, few, many or a size class.

clone_size	v_call	d_call	j_call	cdr3_nt	cdr3_aa
.	TRBV4-1	TRBD1	TRBJ1-3	TGCGCCAGCAGCCAAGAGGGACAGAGCTTTCTCTCTGGAAACACCATATATTTT	CASSQEGQSFLSGNTIYF
.	TRBV5-1	TRBD1	TRBJ1-4	TGCGCCAGCAGCTCGGGACAGGGAGCTGTCCCCGTGTTTTTT	CASSSGQGAVPVFF
.	TRBV6-5	.	TRBJ1-1	TGTGCCAGCAGTTACAGGGAGCAGAACACTGAAGCTTTCTTT	CASSYREQNTEAFF
.	TRBV7-6	.	TRBJ2-7	TGTGCCAGCAGCTTATATTATGGGCAGACCTACGAGCAGTACTTC	CASSLYYGQTYEQYF
.	TRBV19	.	TRBJ2-1	TGTGCCAGTAGTACTCAGACAGAAGCCGATGAGCAGTTCTTC	CASSTQTEADEQFF
once	TRBV18	TRBD2	TRBJ2-5	TGTGCCAGCTCACGGAGAAGTCTAGCGGGTACGAGCCAAGAGACCCAGTACTTC	CASSRRSLAGTSQETQYF
few	TRBV4-2	TRBD2	TRBJ2-7	TGTGCCAGCAGCCAAGATTGGGCGGGAGATAGCTACGAGCAGTACTTC	CASSQDWAGDSYEQYF
few	TRBV5-1	TRBD1	TRBJ2-7	TGCGCCAGCAGTTCTGGACAGGGGTACGAGCAGTACTTC	CASSSGQGYEQYF
once	TRBV9	.	TRBJ2-7	TGTGCCAGCAGCCCCGAATATGGGCTCCCAGAGCAGTACTTC	CASSPEYGLPEQYF
.	TRBV6-5	TRBD2	TRBJ2-2	TGTGCCAGCAGCCCCAGGGAGGGGCGCACCGGGGAGCTGTTTTTT	CASSPREGRTGELFF
.	TRBV18	.	TRBJ2-7	TGTGCCAGCTCACCGCCGGGACTCCCCTACGAGCAGTACTTC	CASSPPGLPYEQYF
few	TRBV11-2	TRBD2	TRBJ2-1	TGTGCCAGCAGCTTAGATGGGACTAGCGGGAGGTTTAACTCCTACAATGAGCAGTTCTTC	CASSLDGTSGRFNSYNEQFF
.	TRBV5-5	.	TRBJ2-3	TGTGCCAGCAGCTCGAAACAGGGATCCTTGGATACGCAGTATTTT	CASSSKQGSLDTQYF
.	TRBV3-1/TRBV3-2	.	TRBJ1-2	TGTGCCAGCAGCCAAGCTAACTCTAACTATGGCTACACCTTC	CASSQANSNYGYTF
.	TRBV18	.	TRBJ1-2	TGTGCCAGCTCACTGGACGTGGAGGGGGGCTACACCTTC	CASSLDVEGGYTF
few	TRBV7-9	.	TRBJ2-5	TGTGCCAGCAGCCCTCGGACAGACCAAGAGACCCAGTACTTC	CASSPRTDQETQYF
.	TRBV18	TRBD1	TRBJ1-2	TGTGCCAGCTCACCTTCCCCGGGACAGGGCTTGAATGGCTACACCTTC	CASSPSPGQGLNGYTF
.	TRBV6-5	TRBD1	TRBJ1-1	TGTGCCAGCAGCCCGACAGGGGGTATTGGCACTGAAGCTTTCTTT	CASSPTGGIGTEAFF
.	TRBV5-1	.	TRBJ2-2	TGCGCCAGCCGTTTAGCTATTACGGCCGGGGAGCTGTTTTTT	CASRLAITAGELFF
.	TRBV5-1	TRBD1	TRBJ2-3	TGCGCCAGCAGCTTGGAGGGGGCCCGGGATACGCAGTATTTT	CASSLEGARDTQYF
.	TRBV9	TRBD2	TRBJ2-3	TGTGCCAGCAGCGTAGCTGCGGGAGCCCTGGGCACAGATACGCAGTATTTT	CASSVAAGALGTDTQYF
.	TRBV18	.	TRBJ2-7	TGTGCCAGCTCCCTCGGCAGGGCCGCTTACGAGCAGTACTTC	CASSLGRAAYEQYF
.	TRBV19	.	TRBJ1-1	TGTGCCAGTAGTATAGCCGCAGATGAAGCTTTCTTT	CASSIAADEAFF
.	TRBV6-5	TRBD1	TRBJ1-2	TGTGCCAGCAGAGCTGGACAGGGGGCTAACTATGGCTACACCTTC	CASRAGQGANYGYTF
.	TRBV2	.	TRBJ2-5	TGTGCCAGCAGGCGGACAGTCTACCAAGAGACCCAGTACTTC	CASRRTVYQETQYF
.	TRBV6-2/TRBV6-3	TRBD1	TRBJ1-5	TGTGCCAGCAGTTACCGGGACAGAGGAGACCAGCCCCAGCATTTT	CASSYRDRGDQPQHF
.	TRBV12-3/TRBV12-4	.	TRBJ2-2	TGTGCCAGCAGTTTCATGAACACCGGGGAGCTGTTTTTT	CASSFMNTGELFF
.	TRBV5-1	.	TRBJ2-2	TGCGCCAGCAGCCTCCCAGGGGTTACCGGGGAGCTGTTTTTT	CASSLPGVTGELFF
once	TRBV7-2	TRBD1	TRBJ2-5	TGTGCCAGCAGCCTCAGACAGGGGGCCGAGACCCAGTACTTC	CASSLRQGAETQYF
.	TRBV3-1/TRBV3-2	TRBD2	TRBJ2-2	TGTGCCAGCAGCCCGAGACCCGGACTAGCGGGAGCTAGGACCGGGGAGCTGTTTTTT	CASSPRPGLAGARTGELFF
.	TRBV18	.	TRBJ2-3	TGTGCCAGCTCACTAATACTAGAGACACGGGATACGCAGTATTTT	CASSLILETRDTQYF